This T cell receptor beta chain was identified in a study of OX40 agonist ivuxolimab in advanced cancers. For context, the study as a whole: Ivuxolimab, which targeted the costimulatory receptor OX40 (CD134), was an agonistic, fully human IgG2 monoclonal antibody. Intravenous ivuxolimab was administered to patients every 2 weeks at six dose levels: 0.01, 0.1, 0.3, 1.5, 3 and 10 mg/kg. Of the approximately 54 patients in dose escalation, about 20 had hepatocellular carcinoma, some 15 had melanoma, 9 had renal cell carcinoma and 9 had head and neck cancer. A male proportion of roughly 80% and a mean age of around 60 years, ranging from 23 to 79, were recorded for the dose-escalation cohort. Patients were allowed to have had prior anti-PD-1, anti-PD-L1 or anti-CTLA-4 therapy, and around 43% of the dose-escalation patients had been treated with checkpoint inhibitors. Partial responses occurred in three dose-escalation patients: two with cutaneous melanoma and one with hepatocellular carcinoma. The purpose of peripheral TCRbeta sequencing was to test whether ivuxolimab changed TCR sequence diversity and led to clonal T-cell expansion. The paper describes the monotherapy dose-escalation part (N of about 52 patients) of the phase I trial of ivuxolimab. Study-wide conclusions, independent of this receptor: At doses of 0.1 to 3.0 mg/kg, clonal expansion of both CD4+ and CD8+ T cells in blood was seen between baseline and week 6. On average, CD8+ T cells showed more expanded clones than CD4+ T cells after ivuxolimab. Low levels of normalized T-cell clonal expansion were also seen in some patients who did not respond. The antigen specificity of the peripheral T cells that underwent clonal expansion was not determined. In the 0.1-3.0 mg/kg groups, partial responders had among the lowest normalized peripheral clonal expansion, particularly in CD8+ T cells.

To sequence the TCRbeta CDR3 region, genomic DNA was isolated from the sorted cells. The immunoSEQ Assay was used for sequencing of TCRbeta CDR3 regions. Here the immuneACCESS table is served through TCRdb, limited to in-frame sequences with V and J called. Missing clones are a known gap in these copies; in checked studies unresolved V genes cover under half, and the rest lacks a known reason. This sample gives roughly 58,000 clones in total; 87% of them show up just once. Of the sample, approximately 0.8% is held by the ten largest clones. Taken from cysteine to phenylalanine, the CDR3 has 11 residues. Here the CDR3 DNA is all that survives: 33 bases in frame from base 1. V is shortened by 5 bases, J by 5 bases, and the region joining them spans 4 bases. CDR1 and CDR2 (SGHTA, FQGNSA) derive from the germline V gene. The trial excluded patients who had a history of autoimmune disease or who were on systemic immunosuppression. Peripheral blood for TCR sequencing was collected from all dose cohorts at baseline, on cycle 4 day 1, and on cycle 7 day 1. The samples were drawn from a first-in-human, open-label, multicenter phase I dose-escalation trial of ivuxolimab. Adults with locally advanced or metastatic head and neck squamous cell, hepatocellular, melanoma or renal cell carcinoma were enrolled in the trial. CD4+ and CD8+ T cells were sorted separately from peripheral blood before TCR sequencing.

A remark on this clone: Its antigen remains unidentified. No much larger clone exists at a distance of one base, and base qualities are not known.

This sequence originates from an adult with an advanced solid tumor such as melanoma, head and neck, liver or kidney cancer. Recombination linked TRBV7-2 to TRBJ2-1; the D segment cannot be called with confidence. The input for sequencing was CD4+ or CD8+ T cells sorted from blood, taken in a trial of the OX40 agonist ivuxolimab. Here is the DNA: TGTGCCAGCAGCCCAGACAATGAGCAGTTCTTC. This translates into CASSPDNEQFF.